Each of the 25 T cell receptor beta chains below was sequenced from the same sample in a study of CD8 T cells in Susac syndrome (dated by TCRdb to between 2018 and 2021). Libraries were prepared through the immunoSEQ multiplex PCR assay. RNA was extracted with the RNeasy kit and about 0.5 to 1 ug was reverse transcribed using random hexamers. TCRdb reworked the public reads: Q25 trimming with fastp, MiXCR clone assembly, productive beta chains retained. When rows share a CDR3 protein, they turn into one entry using the most common DNA and genes. In this sample the table shows 120,000 to 150,000 distinct CDR3 sequences, nearly 95% of which occur a single time. Over 0.25% of the sample goes to the ten largest clones. Sequences were obtained from CD8+ T cells from PBMCs. The source of these receptors is a human donor in good health.

The chain employs TRBV30 and TRBJ1-1; D remains unclear. V shed 4 bases and J shed 3 bases, with 18 bases lying between them. The CDR3 runs to 15 residues. Per the germline V gene, CDR1 is GTSNPN and CDR2 is SVGIG (reference sequence). CDR3 protein: CAWIDIGAADTEAFF. The DNA for the CDR3 is TGTGCCTGGATCGATATAGGCGCGGCGGACACTGAAGCTTTCTTT.

The chain joins TRBV9 to TRBJ1-2; 10 bases are a match to TRBD1. CDR1 SGDLS and CDR2 YYNGEE come from the germline V gene. The CDR3 runs to 15 residues. The V gene end was trimmed by 3 bases and the J gene end by 3 bases; junction bases not matched to a gene: 5. The CDR3 DNA is TGTGCCAGCAGCGGACAGGGGGCACCCGACTATGGCTACACCTTC. This encodes CASSGQGAPDYGYTF.

The J gene is TRBJ1-5, the V gene TRBV28, with 7 nucleotides matching TRBD1. The CDR3 length is 13 residues. Looked up from germline, CDR1 is MDHEN and CDR2 is SYDVKM. With V trimmed by 7 bases and J by 4 bases, 4 bases remained unmatched. CDR3 region: CASKGALNQPQHF. Written as DNA, the CDR3 is TGTGCCAGCAAGGGGGCACTAAATCAGCCCCAGCATTTT.

V usage is TRBV6-6 and J usage is TRBJ2-7, with D unclear. V lost 9 bases, J lost 2 bases, and 14 bases lay in between. Germline-derived CDR1 and CDR2 are MNHNY and SVGAGI (reference sequence). The CDR3 has 13 residues. CDR3 region: CASSRGETYEQYF. CDR3 DNA sequence: TGTGCCAGTTCGAGAGGTGAAACCTACGAGCAGTACTTC.

The V gene is TRBV2, the J gene TRBJ2-1, with D possibly being TRBD2 (6 bases). Per the germline V gene, CDR1 is SNHLY and CDR2 is FYNNEI. CDR3 length equals 16 residues. Trimming shortened V by 4 bases and J by 2 bases, and 15 bases separated the two germline ends. The chain's CDR3 is CASSGLGAGPYNEQFF. The CDR3 region has the DNA TGTGCCAGCAGTGGCCTCGGAGCGGGCCCCTACAATGAGCAGTTCTTC.

This sequence joins TRBV19 and TRBJ2-1, with no clear D. CDR3 size: 16 residues. CDR1 is LNHDA and CDR2 is SQIVND in the germline V gene (reference sequence). Trimming took off 2 bases at V and 6 bases at J, with 17 bases between the two ends. CDR3: CASSIRRDGFSNEQFF. CDR3 nucleotides: TGTGCCAGTAGTATACGGCGAGATGGGTTTAGCAATGAGCAGTTCTTC.

The V and J genes are TRBV27 and TRBJ1-4, with D possibly matching TRBD1 (5 bases). V lost 8 bases and J 8 bases, leaving 18 bases between the germline ends. The CDR3 length is 14 residues. CDR1 and CDR2 (germline): MNHEY, SMNVEV (reference sequence). CDR3 nucleotides: TGTGCCAGCGGGCGCGCAGGGAAAAACGAAAAACTGTTTTTT. Translating it yields CASGRAGKNEKLFF.

This chain joins TRBV28 and TRBJ2-5, with TRBD1 identical over 9 bases. V gave up 7 bases and J gave up 4 bases; unmatched junction bases: 7. The germline V gene has CDR1 MDHEN and CDR2 SYDVKM. This CDR3 spans 14 amino acids. The CDR3 DNA reads as TGTGCCAGCACCCCGACAGGGGGTCTAGAGACCCAGTACTTC. Protein: CASTPTGGLETQYF.

The rearrangement uses TRBV7-9 and TRBJ2-5; no clear D. In germline, CDR1 is SEHNR, CDR2 FQNEAQ (reference sequence). Trimming cost V 0 bases and J 5 bases, with 10 bases left between them. The CDR3 length is 14 residues. In DNA, the CDR3 is TGTGCCAGCAGCTTAGCGTATACGGAGGAGACCCAGTACTTC. This codes for CASSLAYTEETQYF.

The chain recombines TRBV6-1 with TRBJ2-7, with TRBD1 matching 8 bases. This CDR3 contains 15 residues. From germline, CDR1 is MNHNS and CDR2 SASEGT. V lost 0 bases, J lost 6 bases, and 7 bases stayed unmatched. This chain's CDR3 is CASSEAPQGVSEQYF. The DNA of the CDR3 is TGTGCCAGCAGTGAAGCCCCACAGGGGGTTAGCGAGCAGTACTTC.

This clonotype was detected a few times. The V call is TRBV27, the J call TRBJ2-7, with D uncertain. The germline CDR1 and CDR2 sequences are MNHEY and SMNVEV (reference sequence). The CDR3 length is 13 residues. Trimming removed 2 bases from V and 3 bases from J, with 8 bases in between. The CDR3 bases are TGTGCCAGCAGTTTAGAGCCTAACTACGAGCAGTACTTC. It specifies CASSLEPNYEQYF.

The chain links TRBV28 to TRBJ2-3, with D possibly matching TRBD1 (5 bases). The V and J ends lost 4 bases and 0 bases respectively, with 11 bases between them. Per germline, CDR1 MDHEN and CDR2 SYDVKM. The CDR3 totals 15 residues. CDR3 protein: CASSSRVTSTDTQYF. The DNA for the CDR3 is TGTGCCAGCAGTTCCAGGGTGACTAGCACAGATACGCAGTATTTT.

The CDR3 DNA reads as TGTGCCAGCAGTCCCCCAGGGGGAAGCTCCTACAATGAGCAGTTCTTC. Its protein is CASSPPGGSSYNEQFF. The rearrangement joins TRBV2 to TRBJ2-1; 7 bases align to TRBD1. Germline values: CDR1 SNHLY, CDR2 FYNNEI. V lost 5 bases to trimming and J lost 0 bases; unmatched junction nucleotides: 7. The CDR3 loop spans 16 amino acids.

This sequence joins TRBV9 and TRBJ2-5; 7 bases line up with TRBD2. The ends lost 3 bases at V and 5 bases at J; junction bases unmatched: 10. In germline, CDR1 is SGDLS, CDR2 YYNGEE. CDR3 size: 15 residues. The CDR3 spells CASSDRPGGWETQYF. The CDR3 nucleotides read TGTGCCAGCAGCGATAGACCGGGAGGTTGGGAGACCCAGTACTTC.

The V gene is TRBV29-1, the J gene TRBJ2-1; 13 bases are shared with TRBD2. Trimming removed 4 bases from V and 6 bases from J; junction bases left unmatched: 3. CDR3 size: 14 residues. Germline CDR1 is SQVTM and CDR2 is ANQGSEA. DNA for the CDR3: TGCAGCGTTGTACGACTAGCGGGAGGCAATGAGCAGTTCTTC. Translating it yields CSVVRLAGGNEQFF.

V and J are TRBV30 and TRBJ2-1, with D perhaps given as TRBD1 or TRBD2 (5 bases each). The CDR3 is 14 amino acids. Germline CDR1 reads GTSNPN; CDR2 reads SVGIG (reference sequence). V shed 0 bases and J shed 2 bases, with 8 bases lying between them. CDR3 amino acids: CAWSVVGPYNEQFF. The CDR3 nucleotides are TGTGCCTGGAGTGTAGTGGGACCCTACAATGAGCAGTTCTTC.

The chain has TRBV19 and TRBJ2-1; D remains ambiguous. Per germline, CDR1 LNHDA and CDR2 SQIVND (reference sequence). The length of the CDR3 is 12 residues. Trimming removed 2 bases from V and 6 bases from J, with 5 bases in between. CDR3 region: CASSIHPNEQFF. CDR3 nucleotides: TGTGCCAGTAGTATACACCCCAATGAGCAGTTCTTC.

The rearrangement uses TRBV19 and TRBJ2-7, with TRBD1 identical over 11 bases. Per the germline V gene, CDR1 is LNHDA and CDR2 is SQIVND (reference sequence). The CDR3 loop spans 13 amino acids. V was pared by 6 bases and J by 5 bases, with 3 bases of the junction left unmatched. The CDR3 DNA reads TGTGCCAGTAGCTGGACAGGGGGCGACGAGCAGTACTTC. As protein: CASSWTGGDEQYF.

DNA of the CDR3: TGTGCCAGCAGCTTGGTTCCCCCCGGGGAGCTGTTTTTT. Its translation: CASSLVPPGELFF. The chain employs TRBV5-4 and TRBJ2-2; D is uncertain. V lost 0 bases, J lost 6 bases, and 6 bases lay in between. This CDR3 has 13 residues. Germline values: CDR1 SGHNT, CDR2 YYREEE (reference sequence). The complete variable domain, with remaining parts taken from reference TRBV5-4 and TRBJ2-2, reads ETGVTQSPTHLIKTRGQQVTLRCSSQSGHNTVSWYQQALGQGPQFIFQYYREEENGRGNFPPRFSGLQFPNYSSELNVNALELDDSALYLCASSLVPPGELFFGEGSRLTVL.

The chain has TRBV21-1 and TRBJ2-1; the table's D call, TRBD1, was not checked against the DNA. TRBV21-1 is an annotated pseudogene. The CDR3 length is 17 residues. CDR3 residues: CASSIKPGQSSYNEQFF. The CDR3 coding sequence is TGTGCCAGCAGCATCAAACCGGGACAGAGCTCCTACAATGAGCAGTTCTTC.

The V and J genes are TRBV4-3 and TRBJ2-1, with 10 bases aligning to TRBD2. Looked up from germline, CDR1 is LGHNA and CDR2 is YSLEER. The J segment lost 5 bases and the V segment lost 3 bases, leaving 4 bases of the junction unmatched. The CDR3 runs to 15 residues. The CDR3 here is CASSQRTSGHNEQFF. The CDR3 coding sequence is TGCGCCAGCAGCCAGAGGACTAGCGGACACAATGAGCAGTTCTTC.

This chain joins TRBV7-2 and TRBJ2-7, with TRBD2 matching 9 bases. The V and J ends lost 10 bases and 5 bases, in that order; junction bases with no gene match: 12. Germline lookup yields CDR1 SGHTA and CDR2 FQGNSA. The CDR3 runs to 14 residues. DNA for the CDR3: TGTGCCACCCGTGGGCGGGAGGGCAGGAACGAGCAGTACTTC. Translated: CATRGREGRNEQYF.

The V call is TRBV20-1, the J call TRBJ2-7, with D maybe TRBD2 (5 bases). The CDR3 is 14 amino acids. Germline values: CDR1 DFQATT, CDR2 SNEGSKA (reference sequence). Trimming took off 0 bases at V and 3 bases at J, with 12 bases between the two ends. CDR3 nucleotide sequence: TGCAGTGCTAGAGATCGAGGGTTCATCTACGAGCAGTACTTC. Amino acid sequence: CSARDRGFIYEQYF.

V and J are TRBV7-9 and TRBJ2-3; 12 bases map to TRBD2. Germline trimming cut 5 bases from V and 5 bases from J; bases unmatched to any gene: 8. The CDR3 runs to 16 residues. The germline gives CDR1 SEHNR, CDR2 FQNEAQ (reference sequence). The CDR3 coding sequence is TGTGCCAGCAGCCATCCTAGGACTAGCGGGAAAGATACGCAGTATTTT. Its protein is CASSHPRTSGKDTQYF.

The chain is built from TRBV4-2 and TRBJ2-1; TRBD2 matches at 7 bases. The germline gives CDR1 LGHNA, CDR2 YNFKEQ. V dropped 1 base and J dropped 8; count of bases not matched to a gene: 11. The CDR3 has 16 residues. The CDR3 coding sequence is TGTGCCAGCAGCCAAGGGGAGCGGGGCCCCAAGGATGAGCAGTTCTTC. Translation gives CASSQGERGPKDEQFF.